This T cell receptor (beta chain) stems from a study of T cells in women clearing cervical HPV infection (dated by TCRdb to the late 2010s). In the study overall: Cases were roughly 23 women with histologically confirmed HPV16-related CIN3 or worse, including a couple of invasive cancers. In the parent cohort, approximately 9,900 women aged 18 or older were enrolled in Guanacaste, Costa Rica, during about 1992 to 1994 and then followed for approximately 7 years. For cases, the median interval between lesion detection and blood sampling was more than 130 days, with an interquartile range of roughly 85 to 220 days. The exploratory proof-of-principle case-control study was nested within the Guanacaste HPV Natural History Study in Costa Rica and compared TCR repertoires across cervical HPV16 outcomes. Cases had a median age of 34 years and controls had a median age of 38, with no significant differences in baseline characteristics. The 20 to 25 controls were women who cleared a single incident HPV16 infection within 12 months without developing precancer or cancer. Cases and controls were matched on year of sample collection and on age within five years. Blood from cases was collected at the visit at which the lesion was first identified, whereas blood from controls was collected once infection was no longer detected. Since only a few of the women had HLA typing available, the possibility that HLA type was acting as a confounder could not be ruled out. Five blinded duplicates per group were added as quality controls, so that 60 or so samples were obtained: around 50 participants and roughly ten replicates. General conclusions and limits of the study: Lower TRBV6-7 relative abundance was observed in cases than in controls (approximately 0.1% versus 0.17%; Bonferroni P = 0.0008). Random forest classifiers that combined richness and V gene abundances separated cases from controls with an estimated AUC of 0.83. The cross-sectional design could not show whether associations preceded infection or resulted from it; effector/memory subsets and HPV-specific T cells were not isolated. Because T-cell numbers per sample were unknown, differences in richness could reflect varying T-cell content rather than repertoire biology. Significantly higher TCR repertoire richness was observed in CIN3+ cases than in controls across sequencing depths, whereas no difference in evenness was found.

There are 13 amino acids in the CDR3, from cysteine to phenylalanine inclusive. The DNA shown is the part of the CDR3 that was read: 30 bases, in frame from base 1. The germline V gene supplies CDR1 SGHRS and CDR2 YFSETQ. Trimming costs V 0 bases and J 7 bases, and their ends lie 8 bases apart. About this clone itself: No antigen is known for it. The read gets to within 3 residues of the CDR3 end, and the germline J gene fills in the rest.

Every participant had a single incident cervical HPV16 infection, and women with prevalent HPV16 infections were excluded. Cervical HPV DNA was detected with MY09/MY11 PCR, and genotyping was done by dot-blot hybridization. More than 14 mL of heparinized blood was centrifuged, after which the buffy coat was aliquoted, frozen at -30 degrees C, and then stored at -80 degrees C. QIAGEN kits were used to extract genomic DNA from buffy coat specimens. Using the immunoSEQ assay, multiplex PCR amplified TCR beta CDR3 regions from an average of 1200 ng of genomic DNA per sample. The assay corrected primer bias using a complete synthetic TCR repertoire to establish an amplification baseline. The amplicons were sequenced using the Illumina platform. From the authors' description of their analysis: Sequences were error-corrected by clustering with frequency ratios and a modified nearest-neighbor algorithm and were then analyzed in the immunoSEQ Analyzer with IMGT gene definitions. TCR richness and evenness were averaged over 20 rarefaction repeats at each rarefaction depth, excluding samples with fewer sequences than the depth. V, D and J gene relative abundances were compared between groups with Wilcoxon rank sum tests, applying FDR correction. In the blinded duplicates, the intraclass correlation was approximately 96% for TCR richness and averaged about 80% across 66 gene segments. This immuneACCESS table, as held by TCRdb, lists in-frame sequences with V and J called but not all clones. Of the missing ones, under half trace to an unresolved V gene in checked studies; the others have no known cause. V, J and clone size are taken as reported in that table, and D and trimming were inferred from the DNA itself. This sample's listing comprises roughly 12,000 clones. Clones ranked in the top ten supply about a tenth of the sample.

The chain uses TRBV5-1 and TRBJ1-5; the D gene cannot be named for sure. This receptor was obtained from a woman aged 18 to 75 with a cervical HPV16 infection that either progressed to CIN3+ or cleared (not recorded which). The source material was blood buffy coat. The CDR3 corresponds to CASSLDYAQPQHF. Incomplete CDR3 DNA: TGCGCCAGCAGCTTGGATTATGCGCAGCCC.